One sample yielded the 23 T cell receptor beta chains listed below, sequenced in a study of CD8+CD57+ T cells in acquired aplastic anemia. The sequenced patients had an expansion of CD8+CD57+ cells seen by flow cytometry. The TCR beta profiling, which covered VDJ combination and CDR3 sequence, was carried out using genomic DNA as the template. TCRdb recomputed calls from the reads with MiXCR, one row per CDR3 protein. The sample includes some 120,000 distinct CDR3 sequences, nearly 40% of them seen just once. Sequencing input: sorted CD4+, CD8+, or CD8+CD57+ T cells (not recorded which) from PBMCs. The receptor source for this set is a human donor with aplastic anemia.

V gene TRBV28 combines with J gene TRBJ1-1, with 8 positions matching TRBD1. The CDR3 totals 12 residues. With 10 bases clipped from V and 5 bases from J, the junction kept 6 bases outside the gene matches. Germline CDR1 MDHEN, CDR2 SYDVKM. CDR3 nucleotide sequence: TGTGCCACCCGACAGGGGAGGACTGAAGCTTTCTTT. Its translation is CATRQGRTEAFF.

This clonotype has a count of ten or more. This chain uses TRBV7-9 with TRBJ2-3, with D unclear. Trimming left V 3 bases short and J 6 bases short, with 13 bases between. The CDR3 has 14 amino acids. Germline V gene lookup returns CDR1 SEHNR and CDR2 FQNEAQ (reference sequence). As DNA, the CDR3 is TGTGCCAGCAGCTTTTCTTCCCCGAGGGATACGCAGTATTTT. Translating gives CASSFSSPRDTQYF. The full variable domain, its missing parts supplied by reference TRBV7-9 and TRBJ2-3, is DTGVSQNPRHKITKRGQNVTFRCDPISEHNRLYWYRQTLGQGPEFLTYFQNEAQLEKSRLLSDRFSAERPKGSFSTLEIQRTEQGDSAMYLCASSFSSPRDTQYFGPGTRLTVL.

The table lists this clonotype with a few counts. The chain employs TRBV15 and TRBJ2-2; D unclear. V shed 5 bases and J shed 2 bases, with 3 bases lying between them. The germline gives CDR1 LNHNV, CDR2 YYDKDF (reference sequence). The CDR3 loop spans 12 amino acids. DNA of the CDR3: TGTGCCACCAGCCCTAACACCGGGGAGCTGTTTTTT. Protein: CATSPNTGELFF.

In this sample, this clonotype turned up many times. In DNA form, the CDR3 reads TGCAGTGCTAGTCCCCCTACCAACGAGCAGTACTTC. Protein product: CSASPPTNEQYF. This sequence joins TRBV20-1 and TRBJ2-7; no reliable D call. Trimming took 3 bases from V and 5 from J, leaving 11 bases between them. Germline CDR1 DFQATT, CDR2 SNEGSKA (reference sequence). This CDR3 is built from 12 residues.

The chain couples TRBV6-5 to TRBJ2-3; a weak D match, TRBD1 (6 bases). V was shortened by 4 bases and J by 1 base, with 12 bases between the two germline ends. The germline CDR1 and CDR2 sequences are MNHEY and SVGAGI. This CDR3 has 15 amino acids. CDR3 bases: TGTGCCAGCAGTTCTTACAGGGCTGGCACAGATACGCAGTATTTT. Residues: CASSSYRAGTDTQYF.

The CDR3 loop reads CASSYLVSLTGANVLTF. The CDR3 DNA reads as TGTGCCAGCAGCTACCTAGTGAGCTTGACTGGGGCCAACGTCCTGACTTTC. This chain connects TRBV11-2 to TRBJ2-6, with no clear D. The CDR3 loop spans 17 amino acids. The V gene's germline CDR1 is SGHAT and CDR2 FQNNGV. V lost 4 bases to trimming and J lost 2 bases, with 15 bases between them.

As to this clonotype: A read error may explain this, as a much larger clone is one base away. This chain uses TRBV13 with TRBJ1-4, with TRBD1 as a possible D gene (5 bases). V was cut by 5 bases and J by 5 bases, with 15 bases left in between. Germline CDR1 is PRHDT and CDR2 is FYEKMQ (reference sequence). This CDR3 contains 15 residues. The CDR3 nucleotides read TGTGCCAGCAGCCCCTGGGGGAGGGGAAATGAAAAACTGTTTTTT. It encodes CASSPWGRGNEKLFF.

J is TRBJ2-5 and V is TRBV24-1; TRBD2 matches 7 bases. CDR1 is KGHDR and CDR2 is SFDVKD in the germline V gene. The CDR3 spans 15 residues. With 4 bases clipped from V and 5 bases from J, the junction kept 9 bases outside the gene matches. The CDR3 DNA sequence: TGTGCCACCAGTGAAAGGAGCGGGACGTTGGAGACCCAGTACTTC. Its protein is CATSERSGTLETQYF.

There are many counts of this clonotype. The J gene is TRBJ2-6, the V gene TRBV10-2, with D possibly TRBD1 on 5 matching bases. The CDR3 is made up of 16 amino acids. The V gene lost 6 bases and the J gene lost 4 bases, with 16 bases spanning the gap. Germline lookup yields CDR1 WSHSY and CDR2 SAAADI. CDR3 DNA: TGCGCCAGCAGGGACACCCGAGGTGGCGGGGCCAACGTCCTGACTTTC. Amino acids: CASRDTRGGGANVLTF.

This clonotype was counted a few times. The V call is TRBV11-2, the J call TRBJ2-3; 7 bases line up with TRBD2. The CDR3 has 16 amino acids. Per the germline V gene, CDR1 is SGHAT and CDR2 is FQNNGV. Trimming took 3 bases from V and 1 from J; bases not matched to a gene: 7. The CDR3 nucleotides read TGTGCCAGCAGCTTCCTGGGGGGGACGGGCACAGATACGCAGTATTTT. As protein: CASSFLGGTGTDTQYF.

This clonotype has a count of ten or more. The chain combines TRBV3-1 with TRBJ2-5; D not certain. Trimming took off 3 bases at V and 2 bases at J, with 10 bases between the two ends. The CDR3 covers 14 residues. The germline V gene encodes CDR1 LGHDT and CDR2 YNNKEL (reference sequence). The DNA of the CDR3 is TGTGCCAGCAGCCAGGGTAGCAGGCAAGAGACCCAGTACTTC. Its protein is CASSQGSRQETQYF.

This clonotype showed up many times. V is TRBV5-6 and J is TRBJ1-6; 8 bases are shared with TRBD1. V lost 0 bases, J lost 9 bases, and 8 bases stayed unmatched. Per the germline V gene, CDR1 is SGHDT and CDR2 is YYEEEE. This CDR3 has 16 residues. CDR3 in amino acids: CASSLVVGTGSSPLHF. The CDR3, as DNA: TGTGCCAGCAGCTTGGTAGTTGGGACAGGCAGTTCACCCCTCCACTTT.

This clonotype was picked up many times. The CDR3 coding sequence is TGTGCCAGCAGCTCACTAGGACAGGTTGATGGCTACACCTTC. It yields the protein CASSSLGQVDGYTF. This rearrangement joins TRBV7-9 to TRBJ1-2; 7 positions agree with TRBD1. This CDR3 has 14 residues. In germline, CDR1 is SEHNR, CDR2 FQNEAQ (reference sequence). V dropped 4 bases and J dropped 6; count of bases not matched to a gene: 8.

Comment on this clonotype: The junction departs from the called germline gene at one end, perhaps through a read error. The chain employs TRBV7-3 and TRBJ2-5; a weak D match, TRBD2 (6 bases). The germline V gene encodes CDR1 SGHTA and CDR2 FQGTGA. This CDR3 has 13 residues. The CDR3 loop reads CASSLRDREAQYF. The CDR3 nucleotides are TGTGCCAGCAGTCTGCGGGACCGAGAGGCCCAGTACTTC.

Regarding this clonotype: This clone may be a read error of a much larger clone one base away. This rearrangement joins TRBV5-5 to TRBJ2-7; D remains ambiguous. Trimming took 4 bases from V and 7 from J, leaving 18 bases between them. Germline V CDR1 and CDR2: SGHKS, YYEKEE (reference sequence). The CDR3 is 14 residues long. For the CDR3, the DNA is TGTGCCAGCAGCCATCCCGACGCCCCGACGGAGCAGTACTTC. Translating gives CASSHPDAPTEQYF.

The count of this clonotype is one. This chain links TRBV4-3 with TRBJ1-1; 11 bases are a match to TRBD1. This CDR3 is built from 15 residues. The trim removed 3 bases at V and 4 bases at J, leaving 4 bases unmatched. Germline CDR1 is LGHNA and CDR2 is YSLEER. Here the CDR3 reads CASSQGTGGATEAFF. The CDR3, as DNA: TGCGCCAGCAGCCAGGGGACAGGGGGTGCCACTGAAGCTTTCTTT.

This clonotype was counted many times. V and J are TRBV5-1 and TRBJ1-3; D ambiguous. V was clipped by 7 bases and J by 0 bases, with 8 bases between them. The CDR3 is 13 residues long. CDR1 SGHRS and CDR2 YFSETQ come from the germline V gene. CDR3 nucleotide sequence: TGCGCCAGCCAGGAGAGCTCTGGAAACACCATATATTTT. It codes for CASQESSGNTIYF.

This clonotype was seen ten or more times. The chain couples TRBV4-1 to TRBJ1-1; D is unclear. This CDR3 region has 11 residues. Germline assignment: CDR1 MGHRA and CDR2 YSYEKL. V lost 5 bases, J lost 4 bases, and 5 bases lay in between. The DNA of the CDR3 is TGCGCCAGCAGCTACAGCACTGAAGCTTTCTTT. This codes for CASSYSTEAFF.

This clonotype was recorded a few times. CDR3 sequence reads: CSALIASYGYTF. In nucleotides, the CDR3 is TGCAGTGCCCTGATCGCCAGCTATGGCTACACCTTC. This sequence joins TRBV20-1 and TRBJ1-2; D unresolved. The CDR3 has 12 amino acids. Trimming removed 6 bases at V and 4 bases at J, with 12 bases between. From germline, CDR1 is DFQATT and CDR2 SNEGSKA (reference sequence).

This clonotype was recorded at least ten times. The chain recombines TRBV19 with TRBJ1-5, with no clear D. Trimming shortened V by 7 bases and J by 7 bases, and 14 bases separated the two germline ends. CDR1 is LNHDA and CDR2 is SQIVND in the germline V gene (reference sequence). CDR3 length: 13 amino acids. CDR3 in amino acids: CASTAFEGQPQHF. CDR3 DNA sequence: TGTGCCAGTACCGCCTTTGAGGGCCAGCCCCAGCATTTT.

V and J are TRBV2 and TRBJ2-5; D might be TRBD1 (6 bases). The length of the CDR3 is 14 residues. Trimming shortened V by 8 bases and J by 2 bases, and 15 bases separated the two germline ends. CDR1 is SNHLY and CDR2 is FYNNEI in the germline V gene. This CDR3 reads CASSPQTGQETQYF. The CDR3 region has the DNA TGTGCCAGCTCACCACAGACAGGTCAAGAGACCCAGTACTTC.

J is TRBJ1-2 and V is TRBV24-1; perhaps TRBD1 as D (5 bases). Germline CDR1 is KGHDR and CDR2 is SFDVKD. The CDR3 length is 14 residues. Trimming stripped 6 bases from V and 4 bases from J, with 14 bases between. CDR3 nucleotides: TGTGCCACCAGTACCTCGGGACGGGCCTATGGCTACACCTTC. Its protein is CATSTSGRAYGYTF.

This clonotype has at least ten counts. The chain employs TRBV5-6 and TRBJ1-2; no clear D. The CDR3 has 13 residues. Per the germline V gene, CDR1 is SGHDT and CDR2 is YYEEEE. The germline V and J ends were trimmed by 0 bases and 3 bases, with 6 bases remaining between them. The CDR3 loop is CASSLAADYGYTF. The CDR3 DNA is TGTGCCAGCAGCTTGGCGGCCGACTATGGCTACACCTTC.